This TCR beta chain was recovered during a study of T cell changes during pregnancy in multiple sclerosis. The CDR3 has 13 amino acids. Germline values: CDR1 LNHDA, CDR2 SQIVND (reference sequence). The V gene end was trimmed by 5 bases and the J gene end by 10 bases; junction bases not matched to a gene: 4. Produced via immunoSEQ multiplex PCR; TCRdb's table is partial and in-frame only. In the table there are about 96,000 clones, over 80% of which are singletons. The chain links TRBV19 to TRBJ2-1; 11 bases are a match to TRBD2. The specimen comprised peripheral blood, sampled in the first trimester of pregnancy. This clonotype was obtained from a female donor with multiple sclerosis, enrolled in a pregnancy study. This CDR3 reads CASSPGTSGEQFF. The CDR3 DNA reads TGTGCCAGTAGTCCCGGGACTAGCGGAGAGCAGTTCTTC.